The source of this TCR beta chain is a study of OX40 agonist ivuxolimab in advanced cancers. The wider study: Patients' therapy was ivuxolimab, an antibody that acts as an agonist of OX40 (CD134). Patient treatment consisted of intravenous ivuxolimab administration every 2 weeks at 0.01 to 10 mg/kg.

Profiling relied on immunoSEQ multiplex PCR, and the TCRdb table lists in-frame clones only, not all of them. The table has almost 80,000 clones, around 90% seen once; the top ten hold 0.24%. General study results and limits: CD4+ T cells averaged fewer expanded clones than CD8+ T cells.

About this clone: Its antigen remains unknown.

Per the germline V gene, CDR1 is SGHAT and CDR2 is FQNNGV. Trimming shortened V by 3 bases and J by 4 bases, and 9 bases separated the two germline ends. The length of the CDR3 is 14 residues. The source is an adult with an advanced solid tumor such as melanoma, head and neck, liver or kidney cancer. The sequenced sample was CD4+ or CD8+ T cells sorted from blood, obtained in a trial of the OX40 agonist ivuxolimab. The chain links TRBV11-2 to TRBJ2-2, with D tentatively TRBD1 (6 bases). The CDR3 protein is CASSLGQSTGELFF. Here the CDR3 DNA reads TGTGCCAGCAGCTTGGGACAAAGCACCGGGGAGCTGTTTTTT.